Following are 14 T cell receptor beta chains from one sample sequenced in a study of blood T cell dynamics during melanoma immunotherapy. As for time point: pre-treatment baseline. Using immunoSEQ multiplex PCR, the repertoire was profiled, and TCRdb retains in-frame clones only, with some absent. The repertoire includes over 13,000 clones, more than 75% of them detected once, and approximately 4.2% sits in the top ten. Sequences were derived from blood, sampled from a patient treated with checkpoint blockade. The receptors were sampled from a human donor with melanoma.

The chain's CDR3 is CATSRGQGAYEQYF. CDR3 bases: TGTGCCACCAGCAGAGGACAGGGTGCCTACGAGCAGTACTTC. This chain joins TRBV15 and TRBJ2-7, with 7 bases identical to TRBD1. The CDR3 totals 14 residues. Germline lookup yields CDR1 LNHNV and CDR2 YYDKDF (reference sequence). V gave up 1 base and J gave up 2 bases; unmatched junction bases: 2. Combining the CDR3 with reference TRBV15 and TRBJ2-7 gives the whole variable domain DAMVIQNPRYQVTQFGKPVTLSCSQTLNHNVMYWYQQKSSQAPKLLFHYYDKDFNNEADTPDNFQSRRPNTSFCFLDIRSPGLGDTAMYLCATSRGQGAYEQYFGPGTRLTVT.

The gene calls are TRBV7-9 and TRBJ1-3; 10 bases line up with TRBD1. The trim removed 10 bases at V and 3 bases at J, leaving 9 bases unmatched. This CDR3 has 15 amino acids. From germline, CDR1 is SEHNR and CDR2 FQNEAQ (reference sequence). CDR3: CATLGTGELGNTIYF. Written as DNA, the CDR3 is TGTGCCACCCTGGGGACAGGGGAGCTTGGAAACACCATATATTTT.

The CDR3 protein is CASSLDANTEAFF. The CDR3 nucleotides are TGTGCCAGCAGCTTAGACGCGAACACTGAAGCTTTCTTT. V and J are TRBV11-2 and TRBJ1-1; D remains unclear. V shed 0 bases and J shed 1 base, with 3 bases lying between them. Per germline, CDR1 SGHAT and CDR2 FQNNGV. CDR3 length equals 13 residues.

This clone was seen a single time. The V and J genes are TRBV5-1 and TRBJ2-6; no definite D call. CDR1 and CDR2 from the germline V gene are SGHRS and YFSETQ. The V end was cut by 4 bases, the J end by 1 base, with 6 bases between. The CDR3 is made up of 14 amino acids. CDR3 in amino acids: CASSIGSGANVLTF. The DNA for the CDR3 is TGCGCCAGCAGCATCGGATCTGGGGCCAACGTCCTGACTTTC.

J is TRBJ2-3 and V is TRBV11-1; weak D call: TRBD1 (5 bases). V lost 3 bases to trimming and J lost 5 bases, with 12 bases between them. The CDR3 totals 14 residues. Germline V gene lookup returns CDR1 SGHAT and CDR2 FQDESV (reference sequence). The CDR3 coding sequence is TGTGCCAGCAGCTTCAGCAGGGCCAGAGATACGCAGTATTTT. Translation: CASSFSRARDTQYF.

The chain carries TRBV29-1 and TRBJ1-2; TRBD1 aligns across 8 bases. The CDR3 length is 12 residues. The J segment lost 5 bases and the V segment lost 3 bases, leaving 2 bases of the junction unmatched. The germline CDR1 and CDR2 sequences are SQVTM and ANQGSEA. CDR3 amino acids: CSVDRQGYGYTF. CDR3 in DNA: TGCAGCGTTGATCGACAGGGGTATGGCTACACCTTC. The full variable domain, completed using reference TRBV29-1 and TRBJ1-2, is SAVISQKPSRDICQRGTSLTIQCQVDSQVTMMFWYRQQPGQSLTLIATANQGSEATYESGFVIDKFPISRPNLTFSTLTVSNMSPEDSSIYLCSVDRQGYGYTFGSGTRLTVV.

V and J are TRBV7-8 and TRBJ1-5; D possibly corresponds to TRBD1 (5 bases). The germline V gene has CDR1 SGHVS and CDR2 FQNEAQ. This CDR3 region has 16 residues. V dropped 1 base and J dropped 0 bases, with 10 bases sitting between them. Here the CDR3 reads CASSLVTDYSNQPQHF. DNA of the CDR3: TGTGCCAGCAGCTTAGTGACAGATTATAGCAATCAGCCCCAGCATTTT.

This sequence joins TRBV6-6 and TRBJ2-1, with TRBD1 as a possible D gene (5 bases). Per the germline V gene, CDR1 is MNHNY and CDR2 is SVGAGI (reference sequence). The CDR3 has 16 residues. V dropped 4 bases and J dropped 0 bases, with 13 bases sitting between them. The CDR3 DNA follows: TGTGCCAGCAGTTCAAACAGGCGGAGCTCCTACAATGAGCAGTTCTTC. Translated: CASSSNRRSSYNEQFF.

Of note for this clone: This sample includes further DNA sequences coding for the same CDR3. The chain carries TRBV4-1 and TRBJ2-1, with D unclear. Germline lookup yields CDR1 MGHRA and CDR2 YSYEKL. The CDR3 consists of 13 residues. The germline V and J ends were trimmed by 4 bases and 6 bases, with 10 bases remaining between them. The CDR3 bases are TGCGCCAGCAGCCCTTGGTTACCCAATGAGCAGTTCTTC. It translates to CASSPWLPNEQFF.

CDR3 coding DNA: TGTGCCAGTAGCTCGGGGGAGTTCTCAGGTCAGCCCCAGCATTTT. It codes for CASSSGEFSGQPQHF. The chain joins TRBV19 to TRBJ1-5, with TRBD1 as a possible D gene (5 bases). Looked up from germline, CDR1 is LNHDA and CDR2 is SQIVND (reference sequence). The V gene lost 6 bases and the J gene lost 6 bases, with 18 bases spanning the gap. This CDR3 spans 15 amino acids.

V is TRBV5-4 and J is TRBJ1-2; the D is unclear. Germline values: CDR1 SGHNT, CDR2 YYREEE (reference sequence). Trimming removed 2 bases from V and 7 bases from J, with 9 bases in between. This CDR3 contains 12 residues. The CDR3 DNA reads TGTGCCAGCAGCTTAATCGGCGCTGGCTACACCTTC. Its protein is CASSLIGAGYTF.

The rearrangement links TRBV30 to TRBJ1-1; D is ambiguous. V was cut by 6 bases and J by 0 bases, with 17 bases left in between. The CDR3 spans 15 residues. CDR1 is GTSNPN and CDR2 is SVGIG in the germline V gene (reference sequence). Here the CDR3 DNA reads TGTGCCTGTATGCCAAGATCGGGGTTGAACACTGAAGCTTTCTTT. This codes for CACMPRSGLNTEAFF.

The rearrangement links TRBV29-1 to TRBJ1-2; D remains ambiguous. There are 14 residues in the CDR3. V was clipped by 4 bases and J by 7 bases, with 19 bases between them. Germline V gene sequence: CDR1 SQVTM, CDR2 ANQGSEA. The CDR3 loop reads CSVANRASAGGYTF. CDR3 nucleotides: TGCAGCGTTGCCAACCGGGCCTCGGCAGGTGGCTACACCTTC.

V is TRBV5-6 and J is TRBJ2-5; D is unclear. The CDR3 consists of 14 residues. CDR1 SGHDT and CDR2 YYEEEE come from the germline V gene. V was shortened by 4 bases and J by 1 base, with 11 bases between the two germline ends. Here the CDR3 reads CASSAGVFQETQYF. As DNA, the CDR3 is TGTGCCAGCAGCGCTGGGGTTTTCCAAGAGACCCAGTACTTC.